Presented here are 26 T cell receptor beta chains from one specimen sequenced in a study of blood T cell repertoires in COVID-19. Produced via immunoSEQ multiplex PCR; TCRdb's table is partial and in-frame only. The sample lists roughly 500,000 clones, 88% seen once, with roughly 1.9% in the top ten. The sample comprised PBMCs or T cells enriched from blood (not recorded which). The receptors stem from a woman aged 40-49 years who had recovered from COVID-19.

Notes on this clone: The sample has other DNA sequences that encode this CDR3 too. This chain connects TRBV5-8 to TRBJ1-4; no firm D call. There are 14 residues in the CDR3. Germline assignment: CDR1 SGHTS and CDR2 YDEGEE. The ends were cut back, 1 base at V and 5 bases at J, with 9 bases in the middle. The CDR3 DNA follows: TGTGCCAGCAGCTTGACGACGGGAAATGAAAAACTGTTTTTT. Protein: CASSLTTGNEKLFF.

The V call is TRBV4-1, the J call TRBJ2-7, with D possibly being TRBD1 (6 bases). V gave up 0 bases and J gave up 7 bases, with 19 bases separating them. Germline values: CDR1 MGHRA, CDR2 YSYEKL. The CDR3 has 16 amino acids. CDR3 protein: CASSQEWDIPLLEQYF. The DNA for the CDR3 is TGCGCCAGCAGCCAAGAATGGGACATCCCCCTTCTTGAGCAGTACTTC.

V is TRBV2 and J is TRBJ1-1; 10 nucleotides agree with TRBD1. Germline trimming cut 3 bases from V and 5 bases from J; bases unmatched to any gene: 12. CDR3 length: 17 residues. From germline, CDR1 is SNHLY and CDR2 FYNNEI. CDR3: CASSESKYRQGATEAFF. In DNA, the CDR3 is TGTGCCAGCAGTGAGTCAAAATATAGACAGGGGGCGACTGAAGCTTTCTTT.

J is TRBJ2-3 and V is TRBV7-9; 11 nucleotides line up with TRBD2. The CDR3 extends over 19 amino acids. V was clipped by 7 bases and J by 1 base; unmatched bases: 16. Germline CDR1 and CDR2: SEHNR and FQNEAQ (reference sequence). For the CDR3, the DNA is TGTGCCAGCACCGTAGGGCGTGGGGGACTAGCGGTTGGCACAGATACGCAGTATTTT. It encodes CASTVGRGGLAVGTDTQYF. The full variable domain, its missing parts supplied by reference TRBV7-9 and TRBJ2-3, is DTGVSQNPRHKITKRGQNVTFRCDPISEHNRLYWYRQTLGQGPEFLTYFQNEAQLEKSRLLSDRFSAERPKGSFSTLEIQRTEQGDSAMYLCASTVGRGGLAVGTDTQYFGPGTRLTVL.

The rearrangement uses TRBV11-1 and TRBJ2-1, with D perhaps matching TRBD2 (5 bases). This CDR3 region has 13 residues. The ends were cut back, 5 bases at V and 9 bases at J, with 14 bases in the middle. Germline CDR1 is SGHAT and CDR2 is FQDESV (reference sequence). The CDR3 DNA is TGTGCCAGCAGCCCGGAGCGGAGGAGTGAGCAGTTCTTC. It encodes CASSPERRSEQFF.

This chain joins TRBV7-6 and TRBJ2-7, with 9 positions matching TRBD1. CDR3 length equals 14 residues. Unmatched junction bases numbered 5, after V lost 6 bases and J lost 2 bases. Germline CDR1 is SGHVS and CDR2 is FNYEAQ. The CDR3 DNA sequence: TGTGCCAGCAGTCTGGGACAGGGAGCCTACGAGCAGTACTTC. The encoded protein is CASSLGQGAYEQYF.

This chain connects TRBV6-2 or TRBV6-3 to TRBJ2-7, with D hard to call. V lost 0 bases, J lost 3 bases, and 3 bases lay in between. This CDR3 has 12 residues. CDR1 and CDR2 from the germline V gene are MNHEY and SVGEGT. In DNA, the CDR3 is TGTGCCAGCAGTTACTCTAGCTACGAGCAGTACTTC. Encoded protein: CASSYSSYEQYF.

This sequence joins TRBV6-5 and TRBJ1-2; tentative D call: TRBD1 (6 bases). Germline-derived CDR1 and CDR2 are MNHEY and SVGAGI. Between the trimmed V and J ends, which lost 2 bases and 3 bases, there was a span of 13 bases. This CDR3 has 15 amino acids. This CDR3 reads CASSYQGTGYYGYTF. The CDR3 nucleotides are TGTGCCAGCAGTTACCAGGGAACAGGGTACTATGGCTACACCTTC.

The genes are TRBV30 and TRBJ1-1, with D tentatively TRBD1 (6 bases). This CDR3 has 14 amino acids. CDR1 is GTSNPN, CDR2 SVGIG, per germline (reference sequence). V was trimmed by 0 bases and J by 4 bases, leaving 12 bases between them. The CDR3 nucleotides are TGTGCCTGGAGTGTACTGGGGGGGCTCACTGAAGCTTTCTTT. Protein product: CAWSVLGGLTEAFF.

J is TRBJ1-2 and V is TRBV7-2; D gene uncertain. Germline lookup yields CDR1 SGHTA and CDR2 FQGNSA. Trimming left V 5 bases short and J 4 bases short, with 11 bases between. This CDR3 is built from 13 residues. In DNA, the CDR3 is TGTGCCAGCAGCGGGTGGGCAAGCTATGGCTACACCTTC. It specifies CASSGWASYGYTF.

In nucleotides, the CDR3 is TGTGCCAGCAGCCCAGAAGTTAACACTGAAGCTTTCTTT. Translated: CASSPEVNTEAFF. The genes are TRBV7-2 and TRBJ1-1; no firm D call. CDR1 SGHTA and CDR2 FQGNSA come from the germline V gene. The CDR3 length is 13 residues. Trimming took 5 bases from V and 2 from J, leaving 9 bases between them.

The rearrangement links TRBV7-9 to TRBJ2-7; 7 nucleotides match TRBD1. The CDR3 runs to 13 residues. The V and J ends lost 2 bases and 6 bases, in that order; junction bases with no gene match: 4. Germline V gene sequence: CDR1 SEHNR, CDR2 FQNEAQ (reference sequence). The CDR3 sequence: CASSLWDSREQYF. The DNA for the CDR3 is TGTGCCAGCAGCTTATGGGACAGTCGCGAGCAGTACTTC.

The rearrangement joins TRBV15 to TRBJ2-1; no clear D gene. Germline CDR1 LNHNV, CDR2 YYDKDF (reference sequence). Trimming removed 3 bases at V and 0 bases at J, with 15 bases between. The CDR3 has 17 amino acids. The CDR3 reads CATSRARVASSYNEQFF. DNA of the CDR3: TGTGCCACCAGCAGGGCCCGGGTCGCGAGCTCCTACAATGAGCAGTTCTTC.

V is TRBV5-5 and J is TRBJ1-1, with D uncertain. The CDR3 contains 13 residues. From germline, CDR1 is SGHKS and CDR2 YYEKEE (reference sequence). Between the trimmed V and J ends, which lost 4 bases and 4 bases, there was a span of 11 bases. The CDR3 DNA is TGTGCCAGCAGCCCCGCGGGAAGCACTGAAGCTTTCTTT. Its translation is CASSPAGSTEAFF.

This clone was detected only once. This sequence joins TRBV7-9 and TRBJ1-2, with a weak D call TRBD1 (5 bases). CDR1 is SEHNR and CDR2 is FQNEAQ in the germline V gene (reference sequence). Trimming removed 5 bases at V and 7 bases at J, with 11 bases between. This CDR3 is built from 12 residues. CDR3 sequence: CASSVNRGGYTF. CDR3 nucleotides: TGTGCCAGCAGCGTCAATAGGGGTGGCTACACCTTC.

The chain employs TRBV10-1 and TRBJ1-5; D remains ambiguous. The germline V gene has CDR1 WNHNN and CDR2 SYGVQD (reference sequence). The length of the CDR3 is 13 residues. The ends were cut back, 0 bases at V and 7 bases at J, with 7 bases in the middle. The CDR3 protein is CASSESREQPQHF. The CDR3 bases are TGCGCCAGCAGTGAGTCAAGGGAGCAGCCCCAGCATTTT.

The chain carries TRBV14 and TRBJ1-1; D unclear. V lost 0 bases and J 9 bases, leaving 14 bases between the germline ends. The CDR3 totals 14 residues. The germline V gene has CDR1 SGHDN and CDR2 FVKESK. For the CDR3, the DNA is TGTGCCAGCAGCCAAGAGATCGGGGTATCCAAAGCTTTCTTT. As protein: CASSQEIGVSKAFF. Supplemented by reference TRBV14 and TRBJ1-1, the full variable domain reads EAGVTQFPSHSVIEKGQTVTLRCDPISGHDNLYWYRRVMGKEIKFLLHFVKESKQDESGMPNNRFLAERTGGTYSTLKVQPAELEDSGVYFCASSQEIGVSKAFFGQGTRLTVV.

The genes are TRBV14 and TRBJ2-2; 7 nucleotides agree with TRBD1. Trimming took 6 bases from V and 5 from J; bases not matched to a gene: 6. The CDR3 totals 14 residues. Per the germline V gene, CDR1 is SGHDN and CDR2 is FVKESK. The CDR3 sequence: CASSLQGWTGELFF. The CDR3 DNA reads TGTGCCAGCAGTCTACAGGGGTGGACCGGGGAGCTGTTTTTT.

V is TRBV5-1 and J is TRBJ2-5; D remains unclear. Trimming removed 0 bases from V and 5 bases from J, with 8 bases in between. The CDR3 loop spans 13 amino acids. Germline V gene sequence: CDR1 SGHRS, CDR2 YFSETQ. This CDR3 reads CASSLDLLETQYF. The CDR3, as DNA: TGCGCCAGCAGCTTGGATTTATTGGAGACCCAGTACTTC.

The rearrangement links TRBV7-2 to TRBJ2-2; 11 bases are shared with TRBD2. V shed 7 bases, J shed 0 bases, and the junction held 13 bases outside the gene matches. Germline CDR1 SGHTA, CDR2 FQGNSA. This CDR3 has 19 residues. CDR3: CASTLGVGLAGANTGELFF. In DNA, the CDR3 is TGTGCCAGCACCCTCGGTGTCGGACTAGCGGGCGCGAACACCGGGGAGCTGTTTTTT.

V and J are TRBV29-1 and TRBJ1-4, with 10 bases identical to TRBD1. V trimming: 7 bases; J trimming: 6 bases; junction bases outside the gene matches: 11. This CDR3 comprises 15 residues. CDR1 and CDR2 (germline): SQVTM, ANQGSEA. The CDR3 DNA reads as TGCAGCGCCACCCAATCCGGGACAGGGGATGAAAAACTGTTTTTT. This codes for CSATQSGTGDEKLFF.

In this sample, this clone turned up a few times. V gene TRBV7-6 combines with J gene TRBJ1-2, with D perhaps matching TRBD1 (6 bases). Deletions cut 2 bases from V and 8 bases from J, with 27 bases between. The CDR3 has 18 amino acids. In germline, CDR1 is SGHVS, CDR2 FNYEAQ. CDR3 in DNA: TGTGCCAGCAGCTTAAGGGCCCCCATAACAGGGATTGGGGAAGGCTACACCTTC. It is translated as CASSLRAPITGIGEGYTF.

The rearrangement links TRBV5-1 to TRBJ2-2, with D perhaps TRBD1 (5 bases). Trimming took off 3 bases at V and 1 base at J, with 7 bases between the two ends. The CDR3 is made up of 14 amino acids. Germline assignment: CDR1 SGHRS and CDR2 YFSETQ. The CDR3: CASSSTGNTGELFF. The CDR3 bases are TGCGCCAGCAGCTCCACAGGGAACACCGGGGAGCTGTTTTTT.

The chain carries TRBV11-3 and TRBJ2-1; D uncertain. The germline CDR1 and CDR2 sequences are SGHNT and YENEEA. The CDR3 sequence is 12 residues long. The V and J ends lost 1 base and 9 bases respectively, with 7 bases between them. CDR3 bases: TGTGCCAGCAGCTTAGTGTTCGGTGAGCAGTTCTTC. It encodes CASSLVFGEQFF.

This sequence joins TRBV7-9 and TRBJ2-5, with D possibly matching TRBD2 (6 bases). V lost 1 base and J lost 3, with 12 bases in between. The germline CDR1 and CDR2 sequences are SEHNR and FQNEAQ (reference sequence). This CDR3 is built from 15 residues. The CDR3 sequence: CASSLVVREKETQYF. For the CDR3, the DNA is TGTGCCAGCAGCTTAGTGGTCCGGGAGAAAGAGACCCAGTACTTC.

In the case of this clone: Other DNA sequences in this specimen translate into the identical CDR3. V gene TRBV19 combines with J gene TRBJ1-2, with 7 positions matching TRBD1. The CDR3 spans 13 residues. J was trimmed by 3 bases and V by 2 bases; bases with no gene match: 0. Germline V lookup: CDR1 LNHDA, CDR2 SQIVND (reference sequence). The DNA for the CDR3 is TGTGCCAGTAGTATACAGGGGGACTATGGCTACACCTTC. It specifies CASSIQGDYGYTF. The full variable domain, its missing parts supplied by reference TRBV19 and TRBJ1-2, is DGGITQSPKYLFRKEGQNVTLSCEQNLNHDAMYWYRQDPGQGLRLIYYSQIVNDFQKGDIAEGYSVSREKKESFPLTVTSAQKNPTAFYLCASSIQGDYGYTFGSGTRLTVV.